This T cell receptor beta chain was sequenced in a study of T cell responses to AZD1222 COVID-19 vaccine listed by TCRdb under 2021. Notes on the research overall: AZD1222 recipients given second doses at about 4 weeks or at about 12 weeks were pooled, since spike-specific TCR depth and breadth were not found to differ between the two schedules. A total of just over 230 trial participants underwent TCR sequencing, of whom more than 200 had received two doses of AZD1222 and some 26 had received two doses of the MenACWY control vaccine. Trial participants were enrolled by age into 18-55, 56-69 and 70-plus year subgroups, with approximately 150, 28 and 58 TCR-sequenced participants respectively.

The paper's findings and limits, for the study overall: Most participants were white British and females outnumbered males, and the authors suggested that clonal diversity may have been underestimated. The 56-69-year group was small, and its depth increase did not reach significance, likely because of low power. After two AZD1222 doses, both the breadth and the depth of spike-specific TCRs were significantly higher than at day 0 and than in MenACWY recipients. Vaccine-associated CD4 TCRs spanned the whole spike protein, with dominant responses in regions 160-218 and 743-854. Conclusions about previously exposed vaccinees are limited, since just five to seven AZD1222 recipients were seropositive for SARS-CoV-2 at baseline. Because no day 14 peak-response samples were available, repertoires were characterized only after the peak T cell response. Nearly half of unique spike-specific TCRs reportedly recognized epitopes outside regions mutated in the B.1.351 and B.1.1.7 variants.

In the case of this clone: Its antigen target is currently unknown. Within one base of it there is no much larger clone, and no base qualities were kept.

The CDR3 regions of human TCRbeta chains were analyzed by immunosequencing. The source study handled its data this way. Repertoire TCRs were checked for matches against a reference library of SARS-CoV-2-specific TCRs that had been generated using the MIRA antigen-specificity platform. Breadth was defined as the fraction of unique TCRs that were SARS-CoV-2-associated. Depth was defined as the fraction of total T cells that were SARS-CoV-2-associated. Using the MIRA data, every spike-specific TCR was mapped to the spike region that the TCR reacted to and assigned to either a CD4 or a CD8 class. Log10-transformed breadth and depth values were compared by one-way ANOVA with Sidak's multiple comparisons tests. TCRdb obtained this table from immuneACCESS and retained in-frame rearrangements with V and J assigned. These tables miss some clones; where compared with another copy, unresolved V genes account for less than half of the shortfall, and the remainder is unexplained. V and J calls plus clone size are reproduced from that table; the DNA served to infer D and trimming. Within this sample are 100,000 to 120,000 clones, with roughly 85% of them counted one time only. The top ten clonotypes cover approximately 3.5% of the sample.

The time point label, as the study defines it: baseline before first vaccination. Samples from vaccinated people were obtained from the UK trials COV001 and COV002, which included a single-blind randomized controlled phase 2/3 trial of AZD1222 (ChAdOx1 nCoV-19) in healthy adults. For TCRbeta chain sequencing, PBMC samples were collected from trial participants at day 0 and at day 28 after the second dose. The receptor's source is an adult in good health. The specimen was peripheral blood, collected on day 0 of AZD1222 vaccination.

CDR3 loop: CASSPGIGQRATNEKLFF. The sequenced DNA: TGTGCCAGCAGCCCCGGGATTGGACAGAGGGCAACTAATGAAAAACTGTTTTTT. Here the chain combines TRBV27 and TRBJ1-4, with a tentative D gene TRBD1 over 6 matching bases. CDR1 and CDR2 (MNHEY, SMNVEV) derive from the germline V gene (reference sequence). The CDR3 runs 18 amino acids, cysteine and phenylalanine included. Solely the CDR3 DNA is kept, with 54 bases framed from the first base. At the junction V is shortened by 6 bases and J by 0 bases, with 20 bases in between.